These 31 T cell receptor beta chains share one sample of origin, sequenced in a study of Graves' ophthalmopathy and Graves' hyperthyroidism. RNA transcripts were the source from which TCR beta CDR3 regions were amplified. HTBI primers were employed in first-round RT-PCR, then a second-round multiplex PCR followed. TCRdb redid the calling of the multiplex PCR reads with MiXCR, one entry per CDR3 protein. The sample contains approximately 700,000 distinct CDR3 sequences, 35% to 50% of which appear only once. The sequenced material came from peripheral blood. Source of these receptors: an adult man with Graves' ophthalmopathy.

The CDR3 spells CAISEVRGGTDTQYF. Here the CDR3 DNA reads TGTGCCATCAGTGAAGTCAGAGGGGGCACAGATACGCAGTATTTT. V is TRBV10-3 and J is TRBJ2-3; D tentatively fits TRBD1 or TRBD2 (5 bases each). The CDR3 is made up of 15 amino acids. V shed 3 bases and J shed 1 base, with 11 bases lying between them. The germline V gene encodes CDR1 ENHRY and CDR2 SYGVKD.

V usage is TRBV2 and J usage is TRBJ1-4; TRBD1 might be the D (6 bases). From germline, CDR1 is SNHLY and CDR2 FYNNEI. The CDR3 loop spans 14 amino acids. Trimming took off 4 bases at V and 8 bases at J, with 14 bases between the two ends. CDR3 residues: CASSVAGAGEKLFF. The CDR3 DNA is TGTGCCAGCAGTGTAGCGGGGGCCGGAGAAAAACTGTTTTTT.

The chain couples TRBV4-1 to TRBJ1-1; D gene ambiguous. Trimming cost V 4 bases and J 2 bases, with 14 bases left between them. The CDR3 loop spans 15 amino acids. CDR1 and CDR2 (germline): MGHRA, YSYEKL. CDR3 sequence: CASSPPAQLNTEAFF. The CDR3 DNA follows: TGCGCCAGCAGCCCCCCGGCACAACTAAACACTGAAGCTTTCTTT.

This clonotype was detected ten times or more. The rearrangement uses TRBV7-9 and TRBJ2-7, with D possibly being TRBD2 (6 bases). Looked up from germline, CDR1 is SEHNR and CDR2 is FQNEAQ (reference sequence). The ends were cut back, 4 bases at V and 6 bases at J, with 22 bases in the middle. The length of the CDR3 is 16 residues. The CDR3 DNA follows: TGTGCCAGCAGCTCAACCCGGACGGGAGCTTACTCCGAGCAGTACTTC. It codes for CASSSTRTGAYSEQYF.

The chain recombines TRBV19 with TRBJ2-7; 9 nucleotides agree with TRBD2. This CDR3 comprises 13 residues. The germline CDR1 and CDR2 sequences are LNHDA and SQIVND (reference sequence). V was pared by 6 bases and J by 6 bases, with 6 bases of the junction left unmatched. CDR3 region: CASSWGLAGEQYF. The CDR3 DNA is TGTGCCAGTAGCTGGGGACTAGCAGGCGAGCAGTACTTC.

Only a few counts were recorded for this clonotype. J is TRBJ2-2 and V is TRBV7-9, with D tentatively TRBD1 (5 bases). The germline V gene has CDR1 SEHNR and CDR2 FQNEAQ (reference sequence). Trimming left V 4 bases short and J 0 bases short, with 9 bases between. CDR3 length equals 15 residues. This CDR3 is CASSSDTANTGELFF. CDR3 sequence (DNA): TGTGCCAGCAGCTCGGACACCGCGAACACCGGGGAGCTGTTTTTT.

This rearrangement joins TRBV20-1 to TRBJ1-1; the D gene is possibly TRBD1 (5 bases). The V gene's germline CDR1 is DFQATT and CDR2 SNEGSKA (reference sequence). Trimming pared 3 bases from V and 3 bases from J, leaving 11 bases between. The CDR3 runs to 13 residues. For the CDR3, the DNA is TGCAGTGCTAGTCAGGGAGCTGACACTGAAGCTTTCTTT. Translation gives CSASQGADTEAFF.

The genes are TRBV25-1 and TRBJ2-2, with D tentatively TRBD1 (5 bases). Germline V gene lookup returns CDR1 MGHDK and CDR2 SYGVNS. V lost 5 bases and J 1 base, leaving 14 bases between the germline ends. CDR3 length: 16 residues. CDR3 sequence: CASSSGQGMNTGELFF. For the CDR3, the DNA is TGTGCCAGCAGTTCAGGACAAGGCATGAACACCGGGGAGCTGTTTTTT.

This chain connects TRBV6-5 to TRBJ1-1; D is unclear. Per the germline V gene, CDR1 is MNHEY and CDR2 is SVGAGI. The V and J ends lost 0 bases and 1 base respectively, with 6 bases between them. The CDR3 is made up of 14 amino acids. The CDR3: CASSYSIKNTEAFF. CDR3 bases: TGTGCCAGCAGTTACTCGATTAAGAACACTGAAGCTTTCTTT.

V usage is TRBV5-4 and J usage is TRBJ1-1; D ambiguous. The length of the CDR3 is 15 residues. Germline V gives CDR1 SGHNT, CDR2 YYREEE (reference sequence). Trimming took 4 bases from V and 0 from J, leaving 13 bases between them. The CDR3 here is CASSPAPAMNTEAFF. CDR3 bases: TGTGCCAGCAGCCCGGCGCCGGCAATGAACACTGAAGCTTTCTTT.

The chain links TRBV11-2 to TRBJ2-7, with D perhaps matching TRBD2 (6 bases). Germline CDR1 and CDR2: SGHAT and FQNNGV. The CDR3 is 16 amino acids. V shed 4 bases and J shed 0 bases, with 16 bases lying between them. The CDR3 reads CASSYAGGRSSYEQYF. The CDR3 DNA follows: TGTGCCAGCAGCTACGCCGGGGGACGAAGCTCCTACGAGCAGTACTTC.

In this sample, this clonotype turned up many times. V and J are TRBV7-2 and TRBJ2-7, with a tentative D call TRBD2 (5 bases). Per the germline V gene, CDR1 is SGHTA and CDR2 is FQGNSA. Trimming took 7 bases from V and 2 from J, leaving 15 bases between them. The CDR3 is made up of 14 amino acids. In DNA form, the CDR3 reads TGTGCCAGCACTCCCGGGGTTCGAACCTACGAGCAGTACTTC. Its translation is CASTPGVRTYEQYF.

CDR3 bases: TGTGCCAGCAGCCTCGGGACAGGGGAGAATTCACCCCTCCACTTT. Translated, it gives CASSLGTGENSPLHF. The chain uses TRBV7-3 and TRBJ1-6, with 10 positions matching TRBD1. With 5 bases clipped from V and 7 bases from J, the junction kept 5 bases outside the gene matches. In germline, CDR1 is SGHTA, CDR2 FQGTGA. This CDR3 has 15 residues.

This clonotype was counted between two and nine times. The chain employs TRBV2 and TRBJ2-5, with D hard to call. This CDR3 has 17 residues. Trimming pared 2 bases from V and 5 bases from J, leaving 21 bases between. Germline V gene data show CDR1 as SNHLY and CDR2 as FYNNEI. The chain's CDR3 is CASSERAKTLRMETQYF. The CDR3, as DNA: TGTGCCAGCAGTGAAAGAGCCAAGACTTTAAGAATGGAGACCCAGTACTTC.

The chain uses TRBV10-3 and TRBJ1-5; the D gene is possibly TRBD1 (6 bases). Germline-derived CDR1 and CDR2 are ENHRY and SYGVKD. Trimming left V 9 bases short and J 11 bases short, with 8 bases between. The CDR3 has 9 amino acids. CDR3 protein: CAIGQTQHF. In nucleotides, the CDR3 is TGTGCCATAGGACAGACCCAGCATTTT.

The CDR3 region has the DNA TGTGCCAGCAGTTACAACAGGGGACCACCCCTCCACTTT. This translates into CASSYNRGPPLHF. The V and J genes are TRBV2 and TRBJ1-6, with TRBD1 matching over 7 bases. V was pared by 5 bases and J by 11 bases, with 6 bases of the junction left unmatched. This CDR3 is 13 amino acids long. Germline V gives CDR1 SNHLY, CDR2 FYNNEI.

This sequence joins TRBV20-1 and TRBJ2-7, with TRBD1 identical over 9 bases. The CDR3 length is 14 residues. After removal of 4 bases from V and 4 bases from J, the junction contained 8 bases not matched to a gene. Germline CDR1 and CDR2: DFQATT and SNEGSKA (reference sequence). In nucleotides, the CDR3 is TGCAGTGCTAAACCGGGACAGGGTTGGTACGAGCAGTACTTC. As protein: CSAKPGQGWYEQYF.

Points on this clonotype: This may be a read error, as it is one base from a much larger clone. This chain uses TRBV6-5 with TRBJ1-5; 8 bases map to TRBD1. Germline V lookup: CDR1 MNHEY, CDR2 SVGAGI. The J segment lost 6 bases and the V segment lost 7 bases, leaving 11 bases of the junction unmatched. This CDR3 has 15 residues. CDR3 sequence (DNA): TGTGCCAGCAACACGTGGGGGACAGGCTTTCAGCCCCAGCATTTT. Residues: CASNTWGTGFQPQHF.

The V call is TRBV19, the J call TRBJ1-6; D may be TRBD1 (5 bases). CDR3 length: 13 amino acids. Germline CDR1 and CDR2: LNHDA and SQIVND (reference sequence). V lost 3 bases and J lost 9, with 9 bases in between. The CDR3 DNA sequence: TGTGCCAGTAGTATGGTCGGGGGTTCACCCCTCCACTTT. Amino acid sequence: CASSMVGGSPLHF.

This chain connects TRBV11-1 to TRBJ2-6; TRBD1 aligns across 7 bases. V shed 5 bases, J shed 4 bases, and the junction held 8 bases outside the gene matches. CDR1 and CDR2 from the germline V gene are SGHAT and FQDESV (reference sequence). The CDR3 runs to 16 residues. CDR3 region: CASSPQLGQGANVLTF. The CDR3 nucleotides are TGTGCCAGCAGCCCCCAACTGGGACAGGGGGCCAACGTCCTGACTTTC.

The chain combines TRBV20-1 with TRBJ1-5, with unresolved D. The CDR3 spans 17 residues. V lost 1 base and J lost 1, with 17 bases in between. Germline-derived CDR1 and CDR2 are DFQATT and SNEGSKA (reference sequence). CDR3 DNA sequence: TGCAGTGCTAGAGGACGGGGAGGTCGTGACAGCAATCAGCCCCAGCATTTT. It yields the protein CSARGRGGRDSNQPQHF.

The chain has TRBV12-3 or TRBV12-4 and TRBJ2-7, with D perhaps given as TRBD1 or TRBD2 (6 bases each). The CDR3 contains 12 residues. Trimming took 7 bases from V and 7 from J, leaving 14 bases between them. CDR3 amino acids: CASTGGGVEQYF. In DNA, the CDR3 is TGTGCCAGCACCGGGGGCGGGGTAGAGCAGTACTTC.

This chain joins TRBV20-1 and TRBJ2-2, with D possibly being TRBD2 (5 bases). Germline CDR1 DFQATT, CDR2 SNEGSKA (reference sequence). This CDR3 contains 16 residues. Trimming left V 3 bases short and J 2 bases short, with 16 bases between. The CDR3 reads CSASEAWTGNTGELFF. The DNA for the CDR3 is TGCAGTGCTAGTGAAGCCTGGACTGGAAACACCGGGGAGCTGTTTTTT.

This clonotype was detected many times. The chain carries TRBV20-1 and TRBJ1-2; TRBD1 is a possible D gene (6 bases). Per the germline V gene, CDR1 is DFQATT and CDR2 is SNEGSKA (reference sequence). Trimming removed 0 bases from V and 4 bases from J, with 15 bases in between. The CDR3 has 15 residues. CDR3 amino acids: CSARDRDMGIYGYTF. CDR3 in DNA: TGCAGTGCTAGAGACCGGGACATGGGAATCTATGGCTACACCTTC.

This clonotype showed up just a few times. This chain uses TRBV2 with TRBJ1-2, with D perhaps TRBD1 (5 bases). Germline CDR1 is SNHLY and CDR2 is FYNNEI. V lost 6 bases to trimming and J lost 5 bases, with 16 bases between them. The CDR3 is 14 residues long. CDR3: CASSPPTKGYGYTF. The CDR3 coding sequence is TGTGCCAGCAGCCCCCCCACTAAGGGGTATGGCTACACCTTC.

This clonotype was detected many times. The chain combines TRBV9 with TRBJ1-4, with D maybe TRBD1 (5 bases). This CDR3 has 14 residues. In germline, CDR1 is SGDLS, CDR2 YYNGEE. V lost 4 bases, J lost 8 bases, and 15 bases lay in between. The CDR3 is CASSPSGDSEKLFF. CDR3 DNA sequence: TGTGCCAGCAGCCCGAGCGGGGACTCAGAAAAACTGTTTTTT.

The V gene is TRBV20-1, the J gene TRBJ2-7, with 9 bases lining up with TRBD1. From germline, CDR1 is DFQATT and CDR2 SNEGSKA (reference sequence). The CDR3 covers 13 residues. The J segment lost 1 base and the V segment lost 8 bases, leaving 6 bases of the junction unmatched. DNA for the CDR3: TGCAGTACGACCGGGACAGGGTCCTACGAGCAGTACTTC. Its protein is CSTTGTGSYEQYF.

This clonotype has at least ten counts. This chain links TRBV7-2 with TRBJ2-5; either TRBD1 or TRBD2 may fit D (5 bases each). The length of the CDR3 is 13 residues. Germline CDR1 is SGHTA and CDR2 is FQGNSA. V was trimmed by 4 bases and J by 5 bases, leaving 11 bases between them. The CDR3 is CASSWGNWETQYF. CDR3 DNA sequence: TGTGCCAGCAGCTGGGGGAACTGGGAGACCCAGTACTTC.

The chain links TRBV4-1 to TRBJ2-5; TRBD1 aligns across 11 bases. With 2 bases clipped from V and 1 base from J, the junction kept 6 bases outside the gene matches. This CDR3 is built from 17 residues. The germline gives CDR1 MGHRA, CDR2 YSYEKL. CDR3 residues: CASSQPGTGGPQETQYF. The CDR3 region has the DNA TGCGCCAGCAGCCAACCCGGGACAGGGGGACCCCAAGAGACCCAGTACTTC.

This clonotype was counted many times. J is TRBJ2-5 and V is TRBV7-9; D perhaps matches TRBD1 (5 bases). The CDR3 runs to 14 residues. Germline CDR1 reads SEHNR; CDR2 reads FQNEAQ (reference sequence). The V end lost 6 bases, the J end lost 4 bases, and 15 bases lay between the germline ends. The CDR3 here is CASSFGQVRETQYF. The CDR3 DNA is TGTGCCAGCAGTTTCGGACAAGTTCGAGAGACCCAGTACTTC. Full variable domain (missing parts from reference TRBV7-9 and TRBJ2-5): DTGVSQNPRHKITKRGQNVTFRCDPISEHNRLYWYRQTLGQGPEFLTYFQNEAQLEKSRLLSDRFSAERPKGSFSTLEIQRTEQGDSAMYLCASSFGQVRETQYFGPGTRLLVL.

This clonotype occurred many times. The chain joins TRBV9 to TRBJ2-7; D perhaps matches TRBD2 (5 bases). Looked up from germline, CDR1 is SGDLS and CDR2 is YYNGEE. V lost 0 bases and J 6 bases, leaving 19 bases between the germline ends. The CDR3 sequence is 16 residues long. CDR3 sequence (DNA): TGTGCCAGCAGCGTAGGGTACGGGGAGTTCAATAGCGAGCAGTACTTC. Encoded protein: CASSVGYGEFNSEQYF.